Listed here are 23 T cell receptor beta chains from one sample, sequenced in a study of CD8+ T cells in alopecia areata. Treatment denoted: oral pan-JAK inhibitor, 5-10 mg twice daily. RNA was extracted and reverse transcribed into cDNA as the sequencing template. Sequencing used immunoSEQ multiplex PCR; TCRdb keeps in-frame clones, though not all of them. The sample records under 350,000 clones, 58% being singletons. The sample here was CD4+ T cells sorted from blood, taken at week 24, from a patient treated with tofacitinib. The receptor source for this set is a human donor with alopecia areata.

Concerning this clone itself: At the DNA level, this CDR3 is encoded by other sequences in the same sample as well. V gene TRBV2 combines with J gene TRBJ1-2, with D maybe TRBD1 (5 bases). Germline V lookup: CDR1 SNHLY, CDR2 FYNNEI. The CDR3 runs to 13 residues. V was clipped by 5 bases and J by 2 bases, with 9 bases between them. Written as DNA, the CDR3 is TGTGCCAGCAGTCCCCAGGGAAACTATGGCTACACCTTC. Its translation: CASSPQGNYGYTF.

The rearrangement uses TRBV5-1 and TRBJ2-5; maybe TRBD2 (6 bases). The CDR3 length is 17 residues. Germline V CDR1 and CDR2: SGHRS, YFSETQ. Trimming took off 4 bases at V and 1 base at J, with 20 bases between the two ends. CDR3 nucleotide sequence: TGCGCCAGCAGCCTACGAAGTAGGGGAGGCGTCCAAGAGACCCAGTACTTC. This gives the protein CASSLRSRGGVQETQYF.

The chain recombines TRBV9 with TRBJ1-5; 8 bases agree with TRBD1. Germline V gene sequence: CDR1 SGDLS, CDR2 YYNGEE. Trimming cost V 5 bases and J 5 bases; bases outside gene matches: 9. The CDR3 sequence is 15 residues long. Written as DNA, the CDR3 is TGTGCCAGCAGTTGGACAGGGCGGTCGGATCAGCCCCAGCATTTT. Translating gives CASSWTGRSDQPQHF.

Details on this clone: Additional DNA sequences in this sample encode the identical CDR3. J is TRBJ2-5 and V is TRBV30; D might be TRBD1 (6 bases). Germline-derived CDR1 and CDR2 are GTSNPN and SVGIG (reference sequence). The CDR3 is 12 amino acids. V was shortened by 2 bases and J by 5 bases, with 9 bases between the two germline ends. The CDR3 nucleotides read TGTGCCTGGAGTCCAAGGGGGGAGACCCAGTACTTC. Protein: CAWSPRGETQYF.

This clone was observed a few times. Compared with germline, one end of the junction differs, possibly owing to a read error. The chain has TRBV7-7 and TRBJ1-1, with a tentative D call TRBD1 (5 bases). In germline, CDR1 is SSHAT, CDR2 FNYEAQ (reference sequence). This CDR3 has 13 residues. CDR3 sequence: CASSLGANTEAFF. CDR3 DNA: TGTGCTAGCAGCTTAGGGGCCAACACTGAAGCTTTCTTT.

The V gene is TRBV30, the J gene TRBJ2-1; D is unclear. Germline V gene lookup returns CDR1 GTSNPN and CDR2 SVGIG (reference sequence). The CDR3 spans 13 residues. Between the trimmed V and J ends, which lost 1 base and 2 bases, there was a span of 6 bases. In DNA form, the CDR3 reads TGTGCCTGGAGTGACTCCCCCTACAATGAGCAGTTCTTC. This sequence encodes CAWSDSPYNEQFF.

V is TRBV4-2 and J is TRBJ1-2, with D possibly being TRBD1 (6 bases). Germline V gene sequence: CDR1 LGHNA, CDR2 YNFKEQ. The CDR3 is made up of 14 amino acids. Trimming removed 3 bases from V and 6 bases from J, with 14 bases in between. The DNA of the CDR3 is TGTGCCAGCAGCCAGTCCGACAGGTCTGATGGCTACACCTTC. It translates to CASSQSDRSDGYTF.

This clone showed up just a few times. The V and J genes are TRBV4-1 and TRBJ2-7; no reliable D call. This CDR3 is built from 13 residues. Germline V gives CDR1 MGHRA, CDR2 YSYEKL. The germline V and J ends were trimmed by 1 base and 7 bases, with 11 bases remaining between them. In DNA, the CDR3 is TGCGCCAGCAGCCAAGTGGCGGCGAGGGAGCAGTACTTC. Encoded protein: CASSQVAAREQYF.

This chain uses TRBV5-1 with TRBJ1-2; the D gene is possibly TRBD1 (5 bases). This CDR3 has 13 amino acids. Trimming removed 0 bases from V and 5 bases from J, with 8 bases in between. Germline loops: CDR1 SGHRS, CDR2 YFSETQ. The CDR3: CASSLDGAYGYTF. CDR3 sequence (DNA): TGCGCCAGCAGCTTGGATGGGGCTTATGGCTACACCTTC.

The CDR3 DNA sequence: TGTGCCATCAGCACTAGCGGGGGGTACGAGCAGTACTTC. Encoded protein: CAISTSGGYEQYF. The V gene is TRBV10-3, the J gene TRBJ2-7, with TRBD2 matching over 12 bases. The trim removed 6 bases at V and 4 bases at J, leaving 1 base unmatched. Germline lookup yields CDR1 ENHRY and CDR2 SYGVKD. The CDR3 sequence is 13 residues long.

Only a few counts were recorded for this clone. Distinct nucleotide sequences in the sample also encode this CDR3. The chain is built from TRBV20-1 and TRBJ1-2; the D is unclear. CDR3 size: 11 residues. Trimming shortened V by 3 bases and J by 0 bases, and 2 bases separated the two germline ends. CDR1 is DFQATT, CDR2 SNEGSKA, per germline (reference sequence). The chain's CDR3 is CSASPNYGYTF. CDR3 DNA sequence: TGCAGTGCTAGTCCTAACTATGGCTACACCTTC.

V usage is TRBV30 and J usage is TRBJ2-2; TRBD2 aligns across 7 bases. This CDR3 is built from 13 residues. Per the germline V gene, CDR1 is GTSNPN and CDR2 is SVGIG (reference sequence). The V gene end was trimmed by 3 bases and the J gene end by 4 bases; junction bases not matched to a gene: 2. Here the CDR3 reads CAWRRGVTGELFF. As DNA, the CDR3 is TGTGCCTGGAGACGGGGGGTCACCGGGGAGCTGTTTTTT.

V gene TRBV27 combines with J gene TRBJ2-6; D remains ambiguous. Trimming cost V 6 bases and J 2 bases, with 5 bases left between them. The CDR3 is 13 residues long. CDR1 is MNHEY, CDR2 SMNVEV, per germline (reference sequence). The CDR3 DNA sequence: TGTGCCAGCAGCTTTACTGGGGCCAACGTCCTGACTTTC. Translating it yields CASSFTGANVLTF.

This chain joins TRBV9 and TRBJ2-3; 11 positions match TRBD2. Germline lookup yields CDR1 SGDLS and CDR2 YYNGEE. After removal of 3 bases from V and 5 bases from J, the junction contained 5 bases not matched to a gene. There are 15 residues in the CDR3. The CDR3 spells CASSATSGVLDTQYF. CDR3 DNA sequence: TGTGCCAGCAGCGCGACTAGCGGGGTTTTAGATACGCAGTATTTT. Variable domain in full (rest from reference TRBV9 and TRBJ2-3): DSGVTQTPKHLITATGQRVTLRCSPRSGDLSVYWYQQSLDQGLQFLIQYYNGEERAKGNILERFSAQQFPDLHSELNLSSLELGDSALYFCASSATSGVLDTQYFGPGTRLTVL.

A few counts support this clone. J is TRBJ1-6 and V is TRBV4-2; TRBD1 aligns across 7 bases. CDR1 and CDR2 from the germline V gene are LGHNA and YNFKEQ. CDR3 length: 16 amino acids. V gave up 4 bases and J gave up 5 bases; unmatched junction bases: 8. The DNA for the CDR3 is TGTGCCAGCAGCCTAACCTTACAGGGGAATAATTCACCCCTCCACTTT. Amino acids: CASSLTLQGNNSPLHF.

This chain links TRBV23-1 with TRBJ2-7, with D unresolved. TRBV23-1 is an ORF for which the function is uncertain. The CDR3 covers 13 residues. The V end was cut by 5 bases, the J end by 3 bases, with 11 bases between. The DNA of the CDR3 is TGCGCCAGCAGTTGGATGGACGGCTACGAGCAGTACTTC. It yields the protein CASSWMDGYEQYF.

This clone was detected once. V usage is TRBV19 and J usage is TRBJ2-7, with 8 bases matching TRBD1. The CDR3 consists of 14 residues. The junction had 4 bases not matched to a gene; V was cut back by 6 bases and J by 0 bases. Germline CDR1 and CDR2: LNHDA and SQIVND (reference sequence). The CDR3 loop reads CASRGQASSYEQYF. In DNA form, the CDR3 reads TGTGCCAGTAGGGGACAGGCGAGCTCCTACGAGCAGTACTTC.

The chain is built from TRBV29-1 and TRBJ2-5; D call uncertain. The CDR3 covers 13 residues. V was shortened by 7 bases and J by 4 bases, with 16 bases between the two germline ends. Germline lookup yields CDR1 SQVTM and CDR2 ANQGSEA. CDR3 in DNA: TGCAGCGCCACGGGTAGGTCCGGAGAGACCCAGTACTTC. Its translation: CSATGRSGETQYF.

The chain recombines TRBV7-9 with TRBJ2-6; 12 nucleotides match TRBD1. CDR3 length equals 18 residues. Losses at the gene ends were 6 bases for V and 2 bases for J; bases not matched to a gene: 8. CDR1 and CDR2 from the germline V gene are SEHNR and FQNEAQ (reference sequence). CDR3 DNA sequence: TGTGCCAGCAGTTCCGGGACAGGGGGCAACCCTGGGGCCAACGTCCTGACTTTC. It yields the protein CASSSGTGGNPGANVLTF.

This clone showed up just a few times. The CDR3 spells CASSPPGSKGETQYF. DNA for the CDR3: TGTGCCAGCAGTCCACCGGGCTCTAAGGGGGAGACCCAGTACTTC. V gene TRBV5-4 combines with J gene TRBJ2-5; tentatively, D is TRBD1 (5 bases). The CDR3 is 15 amino acids. Germline assignment: CDR1 SGHNT and CDR2 YYREEE (reference sequence). V lost 5 bases and J lost 5, with 19 bases in between.

This clone was observed a few times. The chain combines TRBV27 with TRBJ1-1; maybe TRBD1 (5 bases). The CDR3 has 14 amino acids. Per the germline V gene, CDR1 is MNHEY and CDR2 is SMNVEV (reference sequence). V was shortened by 3 bases and J by 0 bases, with 8 bases between the two germline ends. CDR3: CASSLGQMNTEAFF. The CDR3 coding sequence is TGTGCCAGCAGTTTGGGGCAGATGAACACTGAAGCTTTCTTT.

This sequence joins TRBV19 and TRBJ1-1, with a tentative D call TRBD1 (5 bases). The CDR3 consists of 17 residues. V gave up 0 bases and J gave up 1 base, with 15 bases separating them. Germline-derived CDR1 and CDR2 are LNHDA and SQIVND (reference sequence). In DNA, the CDR3 is TGTGCCAGTAGTATAGACCCAGGGTATTCGGGGAACACTGAAGCTTTCTTT. Translation gives CASSIDPGYSGNTEAFF.

About this clone itself: Other DNA sequences of this sample code for an identical CDR3. The chain joins TRBV5-6 to TRBJ2-5; D call uncertain. The CDR3 sequence is 13 residues long. CDR1 and CDR2 from the germline V gene are SGHDT and YYEEEE. V lost 0 bases and J 2 bases, leaving 5 bases between the germline ends. CDR3 coding DNA: TGTGCCAGCAGCTTGGGGTTACAAGAGACCCAGTACTTC. It translates to CASSLGLQETQYF.